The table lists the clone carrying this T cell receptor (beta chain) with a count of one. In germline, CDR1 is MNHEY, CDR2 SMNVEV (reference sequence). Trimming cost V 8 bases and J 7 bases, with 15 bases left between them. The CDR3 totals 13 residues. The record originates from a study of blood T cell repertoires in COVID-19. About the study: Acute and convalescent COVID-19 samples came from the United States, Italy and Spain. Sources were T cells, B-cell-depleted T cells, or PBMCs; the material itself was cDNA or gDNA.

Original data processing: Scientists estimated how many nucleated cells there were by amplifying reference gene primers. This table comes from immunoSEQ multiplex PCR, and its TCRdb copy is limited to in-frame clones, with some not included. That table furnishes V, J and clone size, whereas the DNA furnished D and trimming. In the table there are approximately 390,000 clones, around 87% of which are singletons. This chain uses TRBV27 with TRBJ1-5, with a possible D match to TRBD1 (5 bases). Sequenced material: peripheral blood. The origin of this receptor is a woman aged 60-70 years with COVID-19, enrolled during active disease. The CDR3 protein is CASGQGSGQPQHF. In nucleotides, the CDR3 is TGTGCCAGCGGGCAGGGAAGCGGGCAGCCCCAGCATTTT.